Listed here are 25 T cell receptor beta chains from one sample, sequenced in a study of blood T cells in healthy people across ages. Primers used in a second PCR of roughly 6 to 11 cycles were a sample-barcoded 5' primer and a J-beta primer mix. TCRdb reprocessed the 5' RACE reads via MiXCR and lists one record per CDR3 protein. The repertoire holds some 1,500,000 distinct CDR3 sequences, with under 55% as singletons. Sequenced sample: blood. These receptors were collected from a woman aged 18-29 years in good health.

This clonotype was recorded a few times. This chain connects TRBV3-1 to TRBJ1-4, with 7 bases matching TRBD1. With V trimmed by 4 bases and J by 0 bases, 2 bases remained unmatched. Germline V gene data show CDR1 as LGHDT and CDR2 as YNNKEL (reference sequence). The CDR3 sequence is 15 residues long. The DNA for the CDR3 is TGTGCCAGCAGCCGTACAGGGGCAACTAATGAAAAACTGTTTTTT. Its translation is CASSRTGATNEKLFF.

This clonotype was counted only a few times. This chain uses TRBV20-1 with TRBJ2-1; D unclear. TRBJ2-7 explains the end of the DNA better; the J call may be wrong. Germline V gives CDR1 DFQATT, CDR2 SNEGSKA (reference sequence). This CDR3 has 15 amino acids. CDR3: CSARDHIPFDNEQYF. The CDR3, as DNA: TGCAGTGCTAGAGATCACATTCCTTTTGACAATGAGCAGTACTTC.

This clonotype was recorded only once. This sequence joins TRBV20-1 and TRBJ2-2, with 8 bases that match TRBD1. The CDR3 is made up of 12 amino acids. Trimming removed 7 bases from V and 7 bases from J; junction bases left unmatched: 5. In germline, CDR1 is DFQATT, CDR2 SNEGSKA (reference sequence). The CDR3 DNA sequence: TGCAGTGTAACAGGGGGGCGCGGGGAGCTGTTTTTT. It encodes CSVTGGRGELFF.

This chain connects TRBV29-1 to TRBJ2-3; D is possibly TRBD2 (6 bases). V was pared by 6 bases and J by 5 bases, with 15 bases between. There are 13 residues in the CDR3. The V gene's germline CDR1 is SQVTM and CDR2 ANQGSEA. The CDR3 DNA sequence: TGCAGCGTCCGGGGGAAGGGAGGAGATACGCAGTATTTT. Amino acid sequence: CSVRGKGGDTQYF.

The gene calls are TRBV9 and TRBJ2-2; D unclear. The V end was cut by 5 bases, the J end by 4 bases, with 9 bases between. The length of the CDR3 is 13 residues. Germline-derived CDR1 and CDR2 are SGDLS and YYNGEE. CDR3 in DNA: TGTGCCAGCAGTGTGAGGCGCACCGGGGAGCTGTTTTTT. It codes for CASSVRRTGELFF.

The J gene is TRBJ2-7, the V gene TRBV20-1; D is ambiguous. The end of the DNA fits TRBJ2-4 better, so the J call may be wrong. There are 12 residues in the CDR3. Germline CDR1 DFQATT, CDR2 SNEGSKA (reference sequence). The CDR3, as DNA: TGCAGTGCTAGAGTTTCGGAAAACATTCAGTACTTC. It encodes CSARVSENIQYF.

This clonotype was detected only a few times. CDR3 sequence: CASSQPGERFNEQFF. The CDR3 DNA follows: TGCGCCAGCAGCCAACCAGGGGAGAGGTTCAATGAGCAGTTCTTC. The chain has TRBV5-1 and TRBJ2-1; tentative D call: TRBD1 (6 bases). The V and J ends lost 4 bases and 6 bases respectively, with 17 bases between them. Germline CDR1 SGHRS, CDR2 YFSETQ. The CDR3 spans 15 residues.

This clonotype was seen more than once but under ten times. The rearrangement joins TRBV20-1 to TRBJ2-3; 9 nucleotides match TRBD2. The CDR3 spans 14 residues. Germline lookup yields CDR1 DFQATT and CDR2 SNEGSKA (reference sequence). The ends lost 6 bases at V and 4 bases at J; junction bases unmatched: 8. This CDR3 reads CSAPIAGVPDTQYF. The CDR3 DNA reads TGCAGTGCCCCAATAGCGGGAGTGCCAGATACGCAGTATTTT.

This chain joins TRBV4-1 and TRBJ1-1, with D maybe TRBD1 (5 bases). Per germline, CDR1 MGHRA and CDR2 YSYEKL. The V and J ends lost 0 bases and 7 bases respectively, with 21 bases between them. This CDR3 is built from 17 residues. In DNA, the CDR3 is TGCGCCAGCAGCCAAGAAGCCCCACAGGCCGGAGGCGGTGAAGCTTTCTTT. Amino acids: CASSQEAPQAGGGEAFF.

V gene TRBV6-2 or TRBV6-3 combines with J gene TRBJ1-1; D remains ambiguous. Trimming took 2 bases from V and 4 from J, leaving 11 bases between them. CDR1 and CDR2 from the germline V gene are MNHEY and SVGEGT. The CDR3 loop spans 14 amino acids. This CDR3 is CASSYPGLRTEAFF. For the CDR3, the DNA is TGTGCCAGCAGTTACCCTGGGTTGCGCACTGAAGCTTTCTTT.

This clonotype has a handful of counts. The rearrangement links TRBV12-3 or TRBV12-4 to TRBJ2-1; 7 nucleotides line up with TRBD2. This CDR3 has 16 residues. J was trimmed by 6 bases and V by 7 bases; bases with no gene match: 15. Here the CDR3 reads CASISSASWGGNEQFF. CDR3 bases: TGTGCCAGCATTTCCTCCGCATCGTGGGGGGGCAATGAGCAGTTCTTC.

This sequence joins TRBV6-5 and TRBJ2-7, with D possibly matching TRBD2 (5 bases). Trimming took 6 bases from V and 5 from J, leaving 14 bases between them. The V gene's germline CDR1 is MNHEY and CDR2 SVGAGI. CDR3 length: 13 amino acids. The CDR3 loop reads CASRGRSGNEQYF. DNA of the CDR3: TGTGCCAGCAGGGGAAGGTCCGGGAACGAGCAGTACTTC.

CDR3 nucleotide sequence: TGTGCCAGCAGTTACAAGGAGAGACCCTCTGGGGCCAACGTCCTGACTTTC. Protein sequence: CASSYKERPSGANVLTF. The chain is built from TRBV6-6 and TRBJ2-6; D not resolved. The CDR3 runs to 17 residues. Germline CDR1 and CDR2: MNHNY and SVGAGI (reference sequence). The ends were cut back, 2 bases at V and 0 bases at J, with 11 bases in the middle.

The gene calls are TRBV5-5 and TRBJ2-7; D is possibly TRBD1 (6 bases). This CDR3 contains 15 residues. The germline V gene encodes CDR1 SGHKS and CDR2 YYEKEE (reference sequence). Trimming took 4 bases from V and 4 from J, leaving 18 bases between them. In nucleotides, the CDR3 is TGTGCCAGCAGCAAACAGGGATCTCCCCTTTACGAGCAGTACTTC. Its translation is CASSKQGSPLYEQYF.

This clonotype showed up just a few times. The chain uses TRBV7-6 and TRBJ2-5, with D possibly being TRBD1 or TRBD2 (7 bases each). Germline V gives CDR1 SGHVS, CDR2 FNYEAQ. The CDR3 is 15 amino acids. V was shortened by 7 bases and J by 3 bases, with 18 bases between the two germline ends. CDR3 bases: TGTGCCAGCACCCAAGCGGGGACAGTAAAAGAGACCCAGTACTTC. Translation gives CASTQAGTVKETQYF. The entire variable domain, with the rest obtained from reference TRBV7-6 and TRBJ2-5, is as follows: GAGVSQSPRYKVTKRGQDVALRCDPISGHVSLYWYRQALGQGPEFLTYFNYEAQQDKSGLPNDRFSAERPEGSISTLTIQRTEQRDSAMYRCASTQAGTVKETQYFGPGTRLLVL.

This clonotype was observed a few times. This chain uses TRBV27 with TRBJ1-1; D is unresolved. V shed 6 bases and J shed 6 bases, with 8 bases lying between them. The CDR3 runs to 11 residues. Germline V CDR1 and CDR2: MNHEY, SMNVEV (reference sequence). The CDR3, as DNA: TGTGCCAGCAGGTCGCTCTCTGAAGCTTTCTTT. As protein: CASRSLSEAFF.

This clonotype showed up just a few times. The chain carries TRBV7-2 and TRBJ2-7; a weak D match, TRBD1 (6 bases). The germline V and J ends were trimmed by 2 bases and 2 bases, with 13 bases remaining between them. Germline V gene lookup returns CDR1 SGHTA and CDR2 FQGNSA. There are 15 residues in the CDR3. The CDR3 reads CASSLLGDNPYEQYF. As DNA, the CDR3 is TGTGCCAGCAGCTTACTAGGGGACAATCCCTACGAGCAGTACTTC.

Details on this clonotype: A much bigger clone sits one base away, suggesting this may be a read error. The chain joins TRBV7-3 to TRBJ2-3, with D perhaps being TRBD1 or TRBD2 (5 bases each). The CDR3 runs 16 residues. From germline, CDR1 is SGHTA and CDR2 FQGTGA. CDR3 coding DNA: TGTGCCAGCAGCCCAGACTACCGCCCCCACACAGGTACGCAGTATTTT. Protein sequence: CASSPDYRPHTGTQYF.

The V call is TRBV7-9, the J call TRBJ1-5, with 10 bases lining up with TRBD1. This CDR3 contains 18 residues. The junction had 10 bases not matched to a gene; V was cut back by 1 base and J by 4 bases. The germline gives CDR1 SEHNR, CDR2 FQNEAQ (reference sequence). CDR3 in amino acids: CASSLGGTGDFGNQPQHF. CDR3 nucleotide sequence: TGTGCCAGCAGCTTAGGAGGGACAGGGGACTTTGGGAATCAGCCCCAGCATTTT.

V gene TRBV25-1 combines with J gene TRBJ1-2; no firm D call. This CDR3 spans 14 amino acids. Germline V gives CDR1 MGHDK, CDR2 SYGVNS. V lost 3 bases and J 1 base, leaving 9 bases between the germline ends. The CDR3 loop reads CASSDTEINYGYTF. CDR3 coding DNA: TGTGCCAGCAGTGACACAGAGATTAACTATGGCTACACCTTC.

The chain has TRBV7-9 and TRBJ2-3, with a tentative D call TRBD2 (6 bases). The germline CDR1 and CDR2 sequences are SEHNR and FQNEAQ (reference sequence). Between the trimmed V and J ends, which lost 0 bases and 1 base, there was a span of 11 bases. CDR3 length: 16 amino acids. DNA for the CDR3: TGTGCCAGCAGCTTAGCGCCGTCGGGGGGCACAGATACGCAGTATTTT. It translates to CASSLAPSGGTDTQYF.

This chain joins TRBV14 and TRBJ1-5; the D gene is possibly TRBD1 (5 bases). In germline, CDR1 is SGHDN, CDR2 FVKESK. The CDR3 extends over 14 amino acids. Trimming cost V 3 bases and J 7 bases, with 13 bases left between them. CDR3 in DNA: TGTGCCAGCAGCCAGAGGGGAGCGGGACAGCCCCAGCATTTT. It specifies CASSQRGAGQPQHF.

The J gene is TRBJ1-1, the V gene TRBV9; 7 nucleotides agree with TRBD1. In germline, CDR1 is SGDLS, CDR2 YYNGEE. Germline trimming cut 0 bases from V and 3 bases from J; bases unmatched to any gene: 5. This CDR3 has 15 residues. CDR3 DNA sequence: TGTGCCAGCAGCGTAGGGCACAGGGGCTACACTGAAGCTTTCTTT. Its protein product is CASSVGHRGYTEAFF. The complete variable domain, with remaining parts taken from reference TRBV9 and TRBJ1-1, reads DSGVTQTPKHLITATGQRVTLRCSPRSGDLSVYWYQQSLDQGLQFLIQYYNGEERAKGNILERFSAQQFPDLHSELNLSSLELGDSALYFCASSVGHRGYTEAFFGQGTRLTVV.

The chain uses TRBV6-2 or TRBV6-3 and TRBJ2-7; TRBD1 agrees at 7 bases. The ends lost 6 bases at V and 2 bases at J; junction bases unmatched: 7. Germline V gene data show CDR1 as MNHEY and CDR2 as SVGEGT. This CDR3 has 14 amino acids. The chain's CDR3 is CASRKRGTAYEQYF. The CDR3 DNA reads as TGTGCCAGCAGGAAAAGAGGGACAGCCTACGAGCAGTACTTC.

The gene calls are TRBV2 and TRBJ1-2; no reliable D call. The V end was cut by 11 bases, the J end by 3 bases, with 7 bases between. CDR1 and CDR2 from the germline V gene are SNHLY and FYNNEI. The CDR3 sequence is 10 residues long. The CDR3 is CAGRDYGYTF. The CDR3 DNA follows: TGTGCCGGCCGGGACTATGGCTACACCTTC.